This TCR beta chain was identified during a study of pediatric ulcerative colitis. Study outcomes and limitations: Ulcerative colitis patients shared more blood-rectal clones than controls.

The protocol was immunoSEQ multiplex PCR, while the TCRdb copy is restricted to in-frame clones and leaves out a portion. The table records 60,000 or so clones, 75% to 85% of them present only once. This clone was found a few times. Its antigen is undetermined. The TCR originated in a boy between 5 and 17 years old with moderate ulcerative colitis. What was sequenced was blood.

The CDR3 sequence is CASSILSSSGNTIYF. CDR3 nucleotides: TGTGCCAGTAGTATCCTGTCAAGCTCTGGAAACACCATATATTTT. The V gene is TRBV19, the J gene TRBJ1-3; D is undetermined. This CDR3 comprises 15 residues. Germline lookup yields CDR1 LNHDA and CDR2 SQIVND (reference sequence). V was clipped by 3 bases and J by 0 bases, with 9 bases between them.